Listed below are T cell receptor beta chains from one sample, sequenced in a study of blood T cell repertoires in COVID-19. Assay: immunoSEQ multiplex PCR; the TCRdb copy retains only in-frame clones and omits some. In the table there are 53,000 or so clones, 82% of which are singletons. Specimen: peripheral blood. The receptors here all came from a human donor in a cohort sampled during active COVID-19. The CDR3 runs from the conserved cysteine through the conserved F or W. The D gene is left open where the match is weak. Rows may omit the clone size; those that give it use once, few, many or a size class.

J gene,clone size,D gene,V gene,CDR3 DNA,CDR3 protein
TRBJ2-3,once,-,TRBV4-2,TGTGCCAGCAGCCAAGAGGTGGGGGCCTACACAGATACGCAGTATTTT,CASSQEVGAYTDTQYF
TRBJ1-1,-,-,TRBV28,TGTGCCAGCAGTCCCCCGGGGGGGTCCTGGTCTGAAGCTTTCTTT,CASSPPGGSWSEAFF
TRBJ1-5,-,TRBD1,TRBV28,TGTGCCAGCAGTTTATACCAGGGGGATCAGCCCCAGCATTTT,CASSLYQGDQPQHF
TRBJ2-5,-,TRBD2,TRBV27,TGTGCCAGCAGCTCGCGGGGGCAAGAGACCCAGTACTTC,CASSSRGQETQYF
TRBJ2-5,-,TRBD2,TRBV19,TGTGCCAGTAGTATCCTAGCGGGGGCAGGTGAGACCCAGTACTTC,CASSILAGAGETQYF
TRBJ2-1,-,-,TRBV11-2,TGTGCCAGCAGCTACGTGTCCAGCTCCTACAATGAGCAGTTCTTC,CASSYVSSSYNEQFF
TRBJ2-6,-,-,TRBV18,TGTGCCAGCTCACCACGGGCGGGCAGCAACAACGTCCTGACTTTC,CASSPRAGSNNVLTF
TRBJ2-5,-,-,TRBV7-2,TGTGCCAGCAGCTTAGTGGGGGCGGACCAAGAGACCCAGTACTTC,CASSLVGADQETQYF
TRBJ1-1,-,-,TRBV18,TGTGCCAGCTCACCACGGGAGGGGAGGGACACTGAAGCTTTCTTT,CASSPREGRDTEAFF
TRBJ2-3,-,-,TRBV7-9,TGTGCCAGCAGCTTAAGCCCTGGGGGGATAGGTGATACGCAGTATTTT,CASSLSPGGIGDTQYF
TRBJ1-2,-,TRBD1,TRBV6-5,TGTGCCATCCGACAGGGCACCTATGGCTACACCTTC,CAIRQGTYGYTF
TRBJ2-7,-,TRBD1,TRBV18,TGTGCCAGCTCACGAGGGACAGGTGCCTACGAGCAGTACTTC,CASSRGTGAYEQYF
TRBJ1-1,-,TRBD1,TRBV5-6,TGTGCCAGCAGCTTTGGGACAGCGAACACTGAAGCTTTCTTT,CASSFGTANTEAFF
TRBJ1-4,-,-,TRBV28,TGTGCCAGCAGTTTAAGCACTGTTAATGAAAAACTGTTTTTT,CASSLSTVNEKLFF
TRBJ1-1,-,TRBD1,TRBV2,TGTGCCAGCAGAAGGGACAGGGAGGGCACTGAAGCTTTCTTT,CASRRDREGTEAFF
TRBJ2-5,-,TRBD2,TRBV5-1,TGCGCCAGCAGCCCGGGACTAGCGGGGGGCCATGGGTCGCAAGAGACCCAGTACTTC,CASSPGLAGGHGSQETQYF
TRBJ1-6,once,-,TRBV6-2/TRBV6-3,TGTGCCAGCAGTTCCTATCTTTCCTGGAATTCACCCCTCCACTTT,CASSSYLSWNSPLHF
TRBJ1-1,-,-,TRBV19,TGTGCCAGTAGTATAGTTGGGGAGAGAGGCCCGAACACTGAAGCTTTCTTT,CASSIVGERGPNTEAFF
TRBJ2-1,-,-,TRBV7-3,TGTGCCAGCAGCCGCGGACAGGGAGGGAATGAGCAGTTCTTC,CASSRGQGGNEQFF
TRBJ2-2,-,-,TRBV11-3,TGTGCCAGCAGCTTGAGTCGGGGCGGGGAGCTGTTTTTT,CASSLSRGGELFF
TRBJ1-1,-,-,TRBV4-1,TGCGCCAGCAGCCAAGATCTAAGACAGGTCCGTGAAGCTTTCTTT,CASSQDLRQVREAFF
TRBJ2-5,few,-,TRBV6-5,TGTGCCAGCAGTCAGAGGGAGACGCAAGAGACCCAGTACTTC,CASSQRETQETQYF
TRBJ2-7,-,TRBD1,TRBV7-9,TGTGCCAGCAGCTTCTCCGACAGGGAACGGTCCTACGAGCAGTACTTC,CASSFSDRERSYEQYF
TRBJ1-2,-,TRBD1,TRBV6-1,TGTGCCAGCAGTGAAATTCCAGGGGGCTATGGCTACACCTTC,CASSEIPGGYGYTF
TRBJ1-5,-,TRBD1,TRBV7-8,TGTGCCAGCAGCTTATTCCCGGGACAGGGGACTGGTGGCAATCAGCCCCAGCATTTT,CASSLFPGQGTGGNQPQHF
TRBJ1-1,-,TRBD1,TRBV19,TGTGCCAGTCGTCGCACAGGGGAAGGGAACACTGAAGCTTTCTTT,CASRRTGEGNTEAFF
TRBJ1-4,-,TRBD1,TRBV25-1,TGTGCCAGCGGGACAGGCAAACTGTTTTTT,CASGTGKLFF
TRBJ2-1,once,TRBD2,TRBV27,TGTGCCAGCAGTTTAGGGACGGCGGGGGGCAGCTACAATGAGCAGTTCTTC,CASSLGTAGGSYNEQFF
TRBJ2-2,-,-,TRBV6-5,TGTGCCAGCAGGGGCCAAAGGGAGCTGTTTTTT,CASRGQRELFF
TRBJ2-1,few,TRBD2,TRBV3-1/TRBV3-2,TGTGCCAGCAGCCCGACTAGCGGGGCCGTTGAGCAGTTCTTC,CASSPTSGAVEQFF
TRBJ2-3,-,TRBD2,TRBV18,TGTGCCAGCTCACCCGGGCTAGCGGGCACAGATACGCAGTATTTT,CASSPGLAGTDTQYF
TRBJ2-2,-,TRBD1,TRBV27,TGTGCCAGCAGTCCCAATACAGGGGGCGCGGACACCGGGGAGCTGTTTTTT,CASSPNTGGADTGELFF
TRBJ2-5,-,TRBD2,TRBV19,TGTGCCAGTAGGGGGGGGGATCCTTTTGAGACCCAGTACTTC,CASRGGDPFETQYF
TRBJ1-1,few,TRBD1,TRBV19,TGTGCCAGTAGTTCCTTGACAGGGCGGAACACTGAAGCTTTCTTT,CASSSLTGRNTEAFF
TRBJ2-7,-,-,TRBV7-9,TGTGCCAGCAGCTTAGCAAGCGGCACAGCCTACGAGCAGTACTTC,CASSLASGTAYEQYF
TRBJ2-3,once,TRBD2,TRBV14,TGTGCCAGCAGCCCGACTAGCGGGGGGTCGACGCAGTATTTT,CASSPTSGGSTQYF
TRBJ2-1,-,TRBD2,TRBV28,TGTGCCAGCAGTCTTAGCGGGACTACGTACAATGAGCAGTTCTTC,CASSLSGTTYNEQFF
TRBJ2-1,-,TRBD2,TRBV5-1,TGCGCCAGCAGCTTGGCCGCGCTAGCGGGACTCACGGAGCAGTTCTTC,CASSLAALAGLTEQFF
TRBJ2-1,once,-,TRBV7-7,TGTGCCAGCAGCTTAGCTCCAGGGAATGAGCAGTTCTTC,CASSLAPGNEQFF
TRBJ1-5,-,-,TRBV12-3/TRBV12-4,TGTGCCACCCGGTATAGCAATCAGCCCCAGCATTTT,CATRYSNQPQHF
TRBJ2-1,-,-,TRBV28,TGTGCCAGCAGTTTTCCCGCTAGCGACTCCTACAATGAGCAGTTCTTC,CASSFPASDSYNEQFF
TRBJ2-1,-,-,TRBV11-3,TGTGCCAGCAGCCCTTTCGTGGGGGCAGACAATGAGCAGTTCTTC,CASSPFVGADNEQFF
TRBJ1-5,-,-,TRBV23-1,TGCGCCAGCAGTACCGGGGGGGCCAATCAGCCCCAGCATTTT,CASSTGGANQPQHF
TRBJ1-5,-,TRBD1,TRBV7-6,TGTGCCAGCAGGCTCCTGCGACCACAGGGGTTGAATCAGCCCCAGCATTTT,CASRLLRPQGLNQPQHF
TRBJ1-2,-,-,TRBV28,TGTGCCAGCAGTTTTAGTGGAGAGAGCTATGGCTACACCTTC,CASSFSGESYGYTF
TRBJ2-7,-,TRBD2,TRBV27,TGTGCCAGCAGGGGAGCGGGATCCTCCTACGAGCAGTACTTC,CASRGAGSSYEQYF